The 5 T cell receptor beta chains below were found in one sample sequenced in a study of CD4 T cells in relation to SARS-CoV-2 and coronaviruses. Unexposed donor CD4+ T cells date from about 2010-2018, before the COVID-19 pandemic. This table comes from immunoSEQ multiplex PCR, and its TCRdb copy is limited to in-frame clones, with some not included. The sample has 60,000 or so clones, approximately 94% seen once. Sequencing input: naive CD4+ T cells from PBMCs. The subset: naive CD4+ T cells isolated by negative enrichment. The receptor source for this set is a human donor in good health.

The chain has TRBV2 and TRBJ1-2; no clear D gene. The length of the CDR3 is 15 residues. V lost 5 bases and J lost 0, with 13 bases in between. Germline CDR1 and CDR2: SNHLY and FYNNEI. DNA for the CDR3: TGTGCCAGCAGTAGTTCGGGATTAACTAACTATGGCTACACCTTC. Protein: CASSSSGLTNYGYTF.

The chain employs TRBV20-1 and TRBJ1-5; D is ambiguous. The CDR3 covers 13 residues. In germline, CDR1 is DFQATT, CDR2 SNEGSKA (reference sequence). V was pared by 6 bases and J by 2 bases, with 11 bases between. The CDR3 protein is CSASGEGNQPQHF. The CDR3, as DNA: TGCAGTGCAAGTGGTGAAGGCAATCAGCCCCAGCATTTT.

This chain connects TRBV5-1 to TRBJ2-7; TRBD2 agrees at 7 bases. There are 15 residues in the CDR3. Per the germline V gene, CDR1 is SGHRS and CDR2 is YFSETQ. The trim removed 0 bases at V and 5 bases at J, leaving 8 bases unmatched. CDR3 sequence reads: CASSLVVRENNEQYF. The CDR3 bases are TGCGCCAGCAGCTTGGTGGTGCGGGAGAACAACGAGCAGTACTTC.

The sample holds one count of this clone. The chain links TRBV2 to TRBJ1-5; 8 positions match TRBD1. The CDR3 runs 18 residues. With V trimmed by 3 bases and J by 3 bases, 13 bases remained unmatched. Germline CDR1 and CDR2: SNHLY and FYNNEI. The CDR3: CASSDGGQVGLANQPQHF. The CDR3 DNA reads TGTGCCAGCAGTGATGGGGGACAGGTGGGGTTGGCCAATCAGCCCCAGCATTTT.

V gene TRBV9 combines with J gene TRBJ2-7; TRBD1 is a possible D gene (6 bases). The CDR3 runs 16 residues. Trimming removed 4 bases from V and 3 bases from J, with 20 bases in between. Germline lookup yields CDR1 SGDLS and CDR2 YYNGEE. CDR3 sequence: CASSQLGGSLVYEQYF. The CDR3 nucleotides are TGTGCCAGCAGCCAATTAGGGGGTTCCCTTGTCTACGAGCAGTACTTC. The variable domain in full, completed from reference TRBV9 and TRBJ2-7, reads DSGVTQTPKHLITATGQRVTLRCSPRSGDLSVYWYQQSLDQGLQFLIQYYNGEERAKGNILERFSAQQFPDLHSELNLSSLELGDSALYFCASSQLGGSLVYEQYFGPGTRLTVT.